This TCR beta chain was observed in a study of T cell repertoires in cytomegalovirus infection. Study background: CMV infection and matching HLA type were both indicated by public TCR beta signatures.

Germline V gives CDR1 MNHEY, CDR2 SVGEGT. This CDR3 region has 21 residues. V was cut by 6 bases and J by 4 bases, with 34 bases left in between. One entry per CDR3 protein results from TCRdb running MiXCR on the reads. In the table there are about 360,000 distinct CDR3 sequences, about a sixth of which are singletons. This clonotype appeared a few times. What was sequenced was PBMCs. This chain joins TRBV6-2 or TRBV6-3 and TRBJ2-1; D remains ambiguous. This clonotype originated in a human donor in good health (CMV status not recorded). Some clones in this sample may be carry-over from other donors' samples. CDR3 loop: CASSSPRLKPGASKLYNEQFF. In DNA form, the CDR3 reads TGTGCCAGCAGCTCCCCCCGTCTAAAACCCGGAGCTTCAAAACTGTACAATGAGCAGTTCTTC.